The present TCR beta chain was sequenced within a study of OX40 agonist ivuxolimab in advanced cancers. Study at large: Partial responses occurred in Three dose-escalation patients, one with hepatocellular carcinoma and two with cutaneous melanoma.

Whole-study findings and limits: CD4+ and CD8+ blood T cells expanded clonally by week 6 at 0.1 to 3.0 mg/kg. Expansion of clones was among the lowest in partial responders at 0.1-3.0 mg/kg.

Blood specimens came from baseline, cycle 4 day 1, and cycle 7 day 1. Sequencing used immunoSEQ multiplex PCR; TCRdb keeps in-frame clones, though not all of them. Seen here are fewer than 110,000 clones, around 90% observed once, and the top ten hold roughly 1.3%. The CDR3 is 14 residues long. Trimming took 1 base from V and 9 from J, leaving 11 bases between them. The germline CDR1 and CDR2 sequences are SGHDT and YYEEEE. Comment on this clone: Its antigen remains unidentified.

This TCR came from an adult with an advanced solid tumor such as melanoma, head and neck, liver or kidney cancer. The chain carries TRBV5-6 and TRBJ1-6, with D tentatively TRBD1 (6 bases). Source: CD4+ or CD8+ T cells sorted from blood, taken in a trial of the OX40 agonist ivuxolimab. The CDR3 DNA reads TGTGCCAGCAGCTTGAAGAACAGGGCTTCACCCCTCCACTTT. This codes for CASSLKNRASPLHF.